The 6 T cell receptor beta chains reported below all come from one sample, sequenced in a study of blood T cell repertoires in COVID-19. Data came from immunoSEQ multiplex PCR; TCRdb stores just in-frame clones and leaves some out. The table lists some 45,000 clones, under 85% of them singletons. The sample comprised peripheral blood. These receptors originate from a woman aged 80 or over with acute or convalescent COVID-19.

The V call is TRBV5-1, the J call TRBJ2-3; 10 positions match TRBD2. Germline trimming cut 4 bases from V and 1 base from J; bases unmatched to any gene: 3. The CDR3 runs to 15 residues. Germline V gene lookup returns CDR1 SGHRS and CDR2 YFSETQ. The CDR3, as DNA: TGCGCCAGCAGCACCCTAGCGGGGGGCACAGATACGCAGTATTTT. Its translation: CASSTLAGGTDTQYF.

V is TRBV4-2 and J is TRBJ2-1, with 7 bases identical to TRBD2. Per the germline V gene, CDR1 is LGHNA and CDR2 is YNFKEQ. V shed 3 bases, J shed 8 bases, and the junction held 19 bases outside the gene matches. The CDR3 is 18 amino acids. In DNA form, the CDR3 reads TGTGCCAGCAGCCAGAGGGGAGGGCCAGGAGCGGTCGGGCATGAGCAGTTCTTC. This sequence encodes CASSQRGGPGAVGHEQFF.

The rearrangement links TRBV19 to TRBJ2-1, with 9 bases lining up with TRBD2. The CDR3 consists of 16 residues. J lost 10 bases, V lost 4 bases, and 14 bases had no gene match. CDR1 and CDR2 from the germline V gene are LNHDA and SQIVND (reference sequence). Written as DNA, the CDR3 is TGTGCCAGTAGTAGTAGCGGGAGTTCCCGGGGGGCGGAGCAGTTCTTC. It codes for CASSSSGSSRGAEQFF.

The V call is TRBV6-5, the J call TRBJ2-7; TRBD2 matches 8 bases. V shed 6 bases, J shed 3 bases, and the junction held 10 bases outside the gene matches. CDR3 size: 15 residues. Germline loops: CDR1 MNHEY, CDR2 SVGAGI. The CDR3 is CASRGPGLGNYEQYF. CDR3 bases: TGTGCCAGCAGAGGACCGGGACTAGGGAACTACGAGCAGTACTTC.

The gene calls are TRBV28 and TRBJ1-1; unclear D gene. Germline V gives CDR1 MDHEN, CDR2 SYDVKM. Trimming took off 8 bases at V and 7 bases at J, with 14 bases between the two ends. There are 12 residues in the CDR3. CDR3 DNA sequence: TGTGCCAGCGCCTACCTAGAGTTTGAAGCTTTCTTT. Its protein product is CASAYLEFEAFF. Full variable domain (missing parts from reference TRBV28 and TRBJ1-1): DVKVTQSSRYLVKRTGEKVFLECVQDMDHENMFWYRQDPGLGLRLIYFSYDVKMKEKGDIPEGYSVSREKKERFSLILESASTNQTSMYLCASAYLEFEAFFGQGTRLTVV.

This chain uses TRBV4-2 with TRBJ2-1; TRBD2 might be the D (6 bases). The CDR3 loop spans 16 amino acids. Germline assignment: CDR1 LGHNA and CDR2 YNFKEQ. V lost 0 bases to trimming and J lost 1 base, with 10 bases between them. The DNA of the CDR3 is TGTGCCAGCAGCCAAGATTGGGACTTATCCTACAATGAGCAGTTCTTC. Residues: CASSQDWDLSYNEQFF.